These 24 T cell receptor beta chains were sequenced from one sample in a study of blood T cell repertoires in COVID-19. The protocol was immunoSEQ multiplex PCR, while the TCRdb copy is restricted to in-frame clones and leaves out a portion. The repertoire holds 250,000 to 350,000 clones, approximately 88% seen once, with over 1.3% in the top ten. What was sequenced was peripheral blood. The receptors stem from a human donor with COVID-19, enrolled during active disease. The donor label of this sample is uncertain.

The gene calls are TRBV11-3 and TRBJ2-1; 8 bases match TRBD2. This CDR3 has 15 residues. V lost 8 bases to trimming and J lost 12 bases; unmatched junction nucleotides: 18. The germline V gene encodes CDR1 SGHNT and CDR2 YENEEA. The CDR3 loop reads CASASRAGERTRQFF. The CDR3 DNA sequence: TGTGCCAGCGCCTCACGAGCGGGAGAGAGGACCCGGCAGTTCTTC.

This chain uses TRBV10-2 with TRBJ1-1, with 8 bases identical to TRBD1. The CDR3 is 13 residues long. Per germline, CDR1 WSHSY and CDR2 SAAADI. V shed 2 bases, J shed 9 bases, and the junction held 5 bases outside the gene matches. This CDR3 reads CASSEGQGWKAFF. CDR3 nucleotides: TGCGCCAGCAGTGAGGGACAGGGCTGGAAAGCTTTCTTT.

The CDR3 loop is CASSFREGEPFGSGNTIYF. CDR3 DNA sequence: TGTGCCAGCAGCTTTCGAGAGGGGGAACCCTTTGGCTCTGGAAACACCATATATTTT. The J gene is TRBJ1-3, the V gene TRBV7-9; the D gene is possibly TRBD1 (6 bases). The ends were cut back, 3 bases at V and 0 bases at J, with 21 bases in the middle. In germline, CDR1 is SEHNR, CDR2 FQNEAQ (reference sequence). The CDR3 runs to 19 residues.

This chain uses TRBV19 with TRBJ2-2; 7 nucleotides match TRBD2. This CDR3 is built from 16 residues. V dropped 6 bases and J dropped 5; count of bases not matched to a gene: 12. From germline, CDR1 is LNHDA and CDR2 SQIVND (reference sequence). In nucleotides, the CDR3 is TGTGCCAGTAGAATGGGGTCTAGCGGTCTTACCGGGGAGCTGTTTTTT. As protein: CASRMGSSGLTGELFF.

This chain uses TRBV5-1 with TRBJ2-3, with 7 bases identical to TRBD1. The ends lost 2 bases at V and 1 base at J; junction bases unmatched: 7. The CDR3 runs to 16 residues. Germline CDR1 reads SGHRS; CDR2 reads YFSETQ. CDR3 amino acids: CASSLPEGAGTDTQYF. CDR3 DNA sequence: TGCGCCAGCAGCTTACCTGAGGGGGCAGGCACAGATACGCAGTATTTT.

This clone was seen a single time. This chain connects TRBV2 to TRBJ1-5; a weak D match, TRBD1 (5 bases). The CDR3 loop spans 14 amino acids. V lost 6 bases to trimming and J lost 9 bases, with 18 bases between them. Germline CDR1 SNHLY, CDR2 FYNNEI. In nucleotides, the CDR3 is TGTGCCAGCAGCGCCGGGACGGGGGAGAGGCCCCAGCATTTT. Amino acids: CASSAGTGERPQHF.

This clone showed up just once. This chain uses TRBV9 with TRBJ2-3, with D tentatively TRBD1 (6 bases). Looked up from germline, CDR1 is SGDLS and CDR2 is YYNGEE. The CDR3 spans 17 residues. V shed 0 bases and J shed 0 bases, with 14 bases lying between them. CDR3 in DNA: TGTGCCAGCAGCGTAGGGCCACAGGGCCCTAGCACAGATACGCAGTATTTT. It yields the protein CASSVGPQGPSTDTQYF.

This clone was seen a few times. This chain links TRBV4-2 with TRBJ2-7; TRBD2 aligns across 9 bases. The CDR3 has 16 amino acids. The junction had 4 bases not matched to a gene; V was cut back by 1 base and J by 0 bases. Germline V gene sequence: CDR1 LGHNA, CDR2 YNFKEQ. The CDR3 protein is CASSQVTSGSSYEQYF. The CDR3 nucleotides read TGTGCCAGCAGCCAAGTGACTAGCGGTTCCTCCTACGAGCAGTACTTC.

The V and J genes are TRBV6-6 and TRBJ2-7; the D is unclear. V was cut by 0 bases and J by 6 bases, with 9 bases left in between. The CDR3 runs to 13 residues. The germline gives CDR1 MNHNY, CDR2 SVGAGI (reference sequence). The CDR3 loop reads CASSYSSGFEQYF. The DNA of the CDR3 is TGTGCCAGCAGTTACTCGTCCGGGTTCGAGCAGTACTTC.

This clone appeared once. J is TRBJ2-5 and V is TRBV9, with 7 bases aligning to TRBD2. CDR3 length: 13 residues. The trim removed 7 bases at V and 5 bases at J, leaving 8 bases unmatched. The V gene's germline CDR1 is SGDLS and CDR2 YYNGEE. The DNA of the CDR3 is TGTGCCAGCGGGCGGGAGCGAGCCGAGACCCAGTACTTC. The encoded protein is CASGRERAETQYF.

The V and J genes are TRBV2 and TRBJ2-5, with 7 bases that match TRBD1. The CDR3 extends over 15 amino acids. The ends lost 5 bases at V and 3 bases at J; junction bases unmatched: 9. Germline V gene lookup returns CDR1 SNHLY and CDR2 FYNNEI. CDR3 region: CASSRSPQGEETQYF. CDR3 coding DNA: TGTGCCAGCAGTCGGAGCCCTCAGGGGGAAGAGACCCAGTACTTC.

V usage is TRBV2 and J usage is TRBJ2-2; 7 bases align to TRBD1. CDR3 length: 16 amino acids. V gave up 3 bases and J gave up 2 bases; unmatched junction bases: 6. Germline V CDR1 and CDR2: SNHLY, FYNNEI. This chain's CDR3 is CASSETGQLNTGELFF. CDR3 DNA sequence: TGTGCCAGCAGTGAGACGGGACAGCTAAACACCGGGGAGCTGTTTTTT.

DNA of the CDR3: TGTGCCAGCAGTGAACAGGGCCTCTCTGGAAACACCATATATTTT. This translates into CASSEQGLSGNTIYF. V and J are TRBV6-1 and TRBJ1-3, with D possibly being TRBD1 (5 bases). The CDR3 covers 15 residues. V lost 2 bases to trimming and J lost 0 bases, with 8 bases between them. CDR1 and CDR2 from the germline V gene are MNHNS and SASEGT.

The chain links TRBV11-3 to TRBJ1-3, with unresolved D. CDR1 and CDR2 (germline): SGHNT, YENEEA. This CDR3 region has 14 residues. Trimming pared 1 base from V and 2 bases from J, leaving 6 bases between. The CDR3 protein is CASSLGGTGNTIYF. The DNA for the CDR3 is TGTGCCAGCAGCTTAGGAGGGACTGGAAACACCATATATTTT.

The CDR3 coding sequence is TGTGCCAGCTCACCACGCGGACAGGTGCCCGAAGAGCAGTACTTC. Residues: CASSPRGQVPEEQYF. The chain recombines TRBV18 with TRBJ2-7; TRBD1 aligns across 7 bases. V was clipped by 1 base and J by 7 bases; unmatched bases: 10. Germline V gene data show CDR1 as KGHSH and CDR2 as LQKENI. This CDR3 has 15 residues.

The chain combines TRBV27 with TRBJ2-2; 7 bases are shared with TRBD2. V shed 6 bases, J shed 5 bases, and the junction held 15 bases outside the gene matches. The germline V gene encodes CDR1 MNHEY and CDR2 SMNVEV (reference sequence). The CDR3 extends over 17 amino acids. The CDR3 is CASRRGLAESPTGELFF. In DNA form, the CDR3 reads TGTGCCAGCAGGAGAGGGCTAGCGGAATCTCCAACCGGGGAGCTGTTTTTT.

This clone appeared a few times. As DNA, the CDR3 is TGTGCCAGCAGCTTAGGGGTGGGAGACCAGGGCTACACCTTC. Its protein product is CASSLGVGDQGYTF. The chain carries TRBV7-8 and TRBJ1-2; D is uncertain. The CDR3 sequence is 14 residues long. CDR1 is SGHVS and CDR2 is FQNEAQ in the germline V gene. V was shortened by 1 base and J by 8 bases, with 14 bases between the two germline ends.

The genes are TRBV5-4 and TRBJ1-2, with 8 bases lining up with TRBD1. Germline V gene data show CDR1 as SGHNT and CDR2 as YYREEE (reference sequence). The CDR3 totals 15 residues. V gave up 4 bases and J gave up 4 bases; unmatched junction bases: 9. This CDR3 reads CASSPGQGSVYGYTF. The DNA of the CDR3 is TGTGCCAGCAGCCCCGGACAGGGAAGCGTCTATGGCTACACCTTC.

The gene calls are TRBV9 and TRBJ1-1, with 7 positions matching TRBD1. V lost 6 bases and J lost 1; bases outside the gene matches: 6. The CDR3 consists of 14 residues. The germline V gene has CDR1 SGDLS and CDR2 YYNGEE. The CDR3 region is CASKGTVENTEAFF. CDR3 nucleotides: TGTGCCAGCAAAGGGACAGTGGAGAACACTGAAGCTTTCTTT.

This sequence joins TRBV7-2 and TRBJ2-3, with a tentative D call TRBD2 (5 bases). The length of the CDR3 is 12 residues. V lost 4 bases, J lost 8 bases, and 10 bases lay in between. The germline V gene has CDR1 SGHTA and CDR2 FQGNSA. The DNA of the CDR3 is TGTGCCAGCAGCTCTACTAGATCTACGCAGTATTTT. This translates into CASSSTRSTQYF.

Details on this clone: This sample also contains other DNA sequences that code for the same CDR3. The J gene is TRBJ2-5, the V gene TRBV5-1, with unresolved D. CDR1 is SGHRS, CDR2 YFSETQ, per germline. Trimming cost V 1 base and J 3 bases, with 4 bases left between them. The CDR3 contains 12 residues. The CDR3 loop reads CASSLPEETQYF. The CDR3 DNA follows: TGCGCCAGCAGCTTGCCAGAAGAGACCCAGTACTTC.

The chain uses TRBV28 and TRBJ2-7; no clear D. Germline CDR1 MDHEN, CDR2 SYDVKM. V was shortened by 8 bases and J by 4 bases, with 15 bases between the two germline ends. The CDR3 covers 13 residues. Here the CDR3 reads CASGASKAYEQYF. Written as DNA, the CDR3 is TGTGCCAGCGGAGCCTCTAAAGCGTACGAGCAGTACTTC. Complete variable domain (other parts from reference TRBV28 and TRBJ2-7): DVKVTQSSRYLVKRTGEKVFLECVQDMDHENMFWYRQDPGLGLRLIYFSYDVKMKEKGDIPEGYSVSREKKERFSLILESASTNQTSMYLCASGASKAYEQYFGPGTRLTVT.

The chain carries TRBV29-1 and TRBJ1-1; D uncertain. CDR1 is SQVTM, CDR2 ANQGSEA, per germline. With 4 bases removed from V and 1 base from J, the gap between germline ends came to 10 bases. The CDR3 has 13 amino acids. CDR3 sequence: CSVAQDWNTEAFF. The CDR3 bases are TGCAGCGTTGCGCAGGACTGGAACACTGAAGCTTTCTTT.

The rearrangement joins TRBV27 to TRBJ1-2, with 11 bases aligning to TRBD1. This CDR3 has 16 amino acids. V lost 8 bases and J lost 4; bases outside the gene matches: 12. Germline V gives CDR1 MNHEY, CDR2 SMNVEV (reference sequence). The CDR3 DNA is TGTGCCAGCTCGGGGGACAGGGGGACAACTGGCTATGGCTACACCTTC. As protein: CASSGDRGTTGYGYTF.